Presented here are 14 T cell receptor beta chains from one specimen sequenced in a study of blood T cells in healthy people across ages. Primed by a sample-barcoded 5' primer and a J-beta primer mix, a second PCR proceeded for about 7 to 12 cycles. A single record per CDR3 protein comes from TCRdb applying MiXCR to the 5' RACE reads. The sample carries 1.5 million or so distinct CDR3 sequences, about 42% recorded once. The specimen sequenced was blood. The source of these receptors is a woman aged 18 to 35 in good health.

This chain connects TRBV20-1 to TRBJ2-4; D is uncertain. This CDR3 has 15 residues. The V end was cut by 3 bases, the J end by 0 bases, with 12 bases between. Looked up from germline, CDR1 is DFQATT and CDR2 is SNEGSKA (reference sequence). CDR3 loop: CSARRYTLAKNIQYF. CDR3 bases: TGCAGTGCTAGGCGGTATACCTTAGCCAAAAACATTCAGTACTTC.

This clonotype was observed a few times. The chain combines TRBV20-1 with TRBJ2-2, with 11 bases that match TRBD2. Trimming took 6 bases from V and 5 from J; bases not matched to a gene: 11. Germline V gives CDR1 DFQATT, CDR2 SNEGSKA (reference sequence). The CDR3 runs 16 residues. CDR3 protein: CSARPLAGGITGELFF. CDR3 bases: TGCAGTGCGAGACCCCTAGCGGGGGGAATTACCGGGGAGCTGTTTTTT.

This clonotype showed up many times. The chain employs TRBV7-2 and TRBJ2-1, with 9 positions matching TRBD1. Unmatched junction bases numbered 3, after V lost 4 bases and J lost 2 bases. Germline V gene sequence: CDR1 SGHTA, CDR2 FQGNSA. The CDR3 loop spans 15 amino acids. The CDR3 DNA sequence: TGTGCCAGCAGCTCCCGGGACAGGGCCTACAATGAGCAGTTCTTC. It encodes CASSSRDRAYNEQFF.

This clonotype was detected many times. This rearrangement joins TRBV20-1 to TRBJ2-7; D is unresolved. This CDR3 spans 12 amino acids. Germline CDR1 reads DFQATT; CDR2 reads SNEGSKA (reference sequence). Trimming shortened V by 5 bases and J by 10 bases, and 18 bases separated the two germline ends. The CDR3 nucleotides are TGCAGTGCTCTAGACGGATGGATTGTTCAGTACTTC. Amino acids: CSALDGWIVQYF.

The gene calls are TRBV12-3 or TRBV12-4 and TRBJ1-2, with TRBD1 identical over 8 bases. This CDR3 has 16 amino acids. V shed 2 bases and J 6 bases; nucleotides not matched to a gene: 11. CDR3 amino acids: CASSLSQGATNDGYTF. DNA of the CDR3: TGTGCCAGCAGTTTAAGCCAGGGGGCTACAAACGATGGCTACACCTTC.

This clonotype has just a few counts. The chain employs TRBV27 and TRBJ1-2, with 7 bases aligning to TRBD1. Trimming at V came to 5 bases and at J to 0 bases, leaving 12 bases not matched to a gene. Germline CDR1 reads MNHEY; CDR2 reads SMNVEV (reference sequence). This CDR3 has 17 amino acids. This CDR3 is CASSPGPGQAANYGYTF. DNA for the CDR3: TGTGCCAGCAGTCCGGGCCCTGGACAGGCCGCTAACTATGGCTACACCTTC.

V gene TRBV3-1 combines with J gene TRBJ2-7, with 9 bases aligning to TRBD1. This CDR3 is built from 18 residues. The germline CDR1 and CDR2 sequences are LGHDT and YNNKEL (reference sequence). Trimming cost V 4 bases and J 1 base; bases outside gene matches: 14. Here the CDR3 DNA reads TGTGCCAGCAGCCCGAGCCTATCCGGGACAGGGAATTCCTACGAGCAGTACTTC. Encoded protein: CASSPSLSGTGNSYEQYF.

Concerning this clonotype: A far larger clone lies a single base away; this is likely a read error. The chain combines TRBV6-6 with TRBJ1-5; unclear D gene. Germline assignment: CDR1 MNHNY and CDR2 SVGAGI (reference sequence). This CDR3 is 13 amino acids long. CDR3 region: CAISLRGNQPQHF. The CDR3 DNA is TGTGCCATCAGTTTAAGGGGCAATCAGCCCCAGCATTTT.

The chain combines TRBV29-1 with TRBJ2-1, with TRBD2 as a possible D gene (5 bases). The DNA end favors TRBJ2-7, so the J call may be wrong. The CDR3 spans 14 residues. Germline loops: CDR1 SQVTM, CDR2 ANQGSEA. As DNA, the CDR3 is TGCAGCGTTCCCCGGGGTTTAACCTACAATGAGCAGTACTTC. It is translated as CSVPRGLTYNEQYF.

The V and J genes are TRBV7-2 and TRBJ2-5, with 11 bases that match TRBD2. The V and J ends lost 2 bases and 5 bases, in that order; junction bases with no gene match: 10. CDR1 and CDR2 from the germline V gene are SGHTA and FQGNSA. There are 17 residues in the CDR3. The DNA for the CDR3 is TGTGCCAGCAGCTTATATTTAGCGGGGGGGCCGGGTGAGACCCAGTACTTC. Amino acid sequence: CASSLYLAGGPGETQYF.

Only a few counts were recorded for this clonotype. The rearrangement links TRBV7-2 to TRBJ2-5; the match to TRBD2 covers 9 bases. This CDR3 is 15 amino acids long. The germline V gene has CDR1 SGHTA and CDR2 FQGNSA. Trimming took 5 bases from V and 11 from J; bases not matched to a gene: 15. CDR3: CASSPELAGDNEQYF. The DNA for the CDR3 is TGTGCCAGCAGCCCCGAACTAGCGGGTGACAATGAGCAGTACTTC.

The chain uses TRBV6-6 and TRBJ2-7; 9 bases align to TRBD2. This CDR3 has 15 amino acids. The germline V gene has CDR1 MNHNY and CDR2 SVGAGI (reference sequence). V gave up 6 bases and J gave up 5 bases; unmatched junction bases: 11. CDR3 coding DNA: TGTGCCAGCAGCCCCGCGGGGGGGCTTTTTAACGAGCAGTACTTC. Its translation: CASSPAGGLFNEQYF.

There are a few counts of this clonotype. The V gene is TRBV15, the J gene TRBJ1-3; unclear D gene. This CDR3 region has 15 residues. Trimming cost V 0 bases and J 4 bases, with 10 bases left between them. The germline gives CDR1 LNHNV, CDR2 YYDKDF (reference sequence). The CDR3 nucleotides are TGTGCCACCAGCAGAGATTGGGGTATCGGAAACACCATATATTTT. Translating it yields CATSRDWGIGNTIYF.

The CDR3 loop reads CASSYWGQGYEQYF. CDR3 DNA: TGTGCCAGCAGTTACTGGGGACAGGGCTACGAGCAGTACTTC. The rearrangement uses TRBV6-2 or TRBV6-3 and TRBJ2-7, with TRBD1 identical over 9 bases. The J segment lost 3 bases and the V segment lost 1 base, leaving 1 base of the junction unmatched. From germline, CDR1 is MNHEY and CDR2 SVGEGT. CDR3 length: 14 residues.